The text below deals with one TCR beta chain. Primers included in the PCR were 60 Vbeta and 13 Jbeta primers. Measured with immunoSEQ multiplex PCR; TCRdb has only the in-frame clones, and not every one. This sample has around 93,000 clones, with 78% found just once. This specimen comes from a study of cytomegalovirus exposure and HLA in healthy donors. Sequenced material: PBMCs. The origin of this receptor is a woman aged 40-49 years in good health and CMV-seronegative.

This chain's CDR3 is CASSLEQGRRNTEAFF. CDR3 nucleotide sequence: TGTGCCAGCAGTCTGGAACAGGGTAGGAGAAACACTGAAGCTTTCTTT. This chain uses TRBV27 with TRBJ1-1; the D gene is possibly TRBD1 (6 bases). V lost 5 bases and J 2 bases, leaving 18 bases between the germline ends. The CDR3 covers 16 residues. Germline V gives CDR1 MNHEY, CDR2 SMNVEV (reference sequence).